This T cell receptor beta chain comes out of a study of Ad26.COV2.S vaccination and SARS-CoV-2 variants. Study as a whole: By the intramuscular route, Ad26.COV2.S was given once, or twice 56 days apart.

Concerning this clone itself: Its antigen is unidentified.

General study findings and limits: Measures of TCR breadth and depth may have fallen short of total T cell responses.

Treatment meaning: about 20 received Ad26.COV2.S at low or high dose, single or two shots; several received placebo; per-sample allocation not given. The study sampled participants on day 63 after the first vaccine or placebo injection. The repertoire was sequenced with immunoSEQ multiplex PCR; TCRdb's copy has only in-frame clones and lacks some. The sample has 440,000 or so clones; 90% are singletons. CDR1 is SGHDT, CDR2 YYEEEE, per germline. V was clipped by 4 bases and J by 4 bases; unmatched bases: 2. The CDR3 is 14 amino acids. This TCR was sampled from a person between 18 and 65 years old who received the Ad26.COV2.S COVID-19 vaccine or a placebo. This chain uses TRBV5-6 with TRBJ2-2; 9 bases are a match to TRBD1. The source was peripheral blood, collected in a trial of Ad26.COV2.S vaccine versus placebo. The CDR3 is CASSVTGGTGELFF. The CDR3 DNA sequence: TGTGCCAGCAGCGTGACAGGGGGCACCGGGGAGCTGTTTTTT.